These 21 T cell receptor beta chains were sequenced from one sample in a study of blood T cell repertoires in COVID-19. The repertoire was sequenced with immunoSEQ multiplex PCR; TCRdb's copy has only in-frame clones and lacks some. There are a few hundred thousand clones in the sample; approximately 88% occur only once, and approximately 1.6% lies in the top ten. The sample consisted of peripheral blood. All receptors derive from a woman aged 25 to 39 with COVID-19, enrolled during active disease.

This rearrangement joins TRBV12-5 to TRBJ2-5; 7 bases map to TRBD1. The ends lost 0 bases at V and 2 bases at J; junction bases unmatched: 3. The length of the CDR3 is 15 residues. In germline, CDR1 is LGHNT, CDR2 FRNRAP. The CDR3 coding sequence is TGTGCTAGTGGTTTGGTCGGACAGGTTCAAGAGACCCAGTACTTC. Its protein product is CASGLVGQVQETQYF.

J is TRBJ2-7 and V is TRBV5-6, with 8 bases aligning to TRBD2. The CDR3 contains 15 residues. Trimming removed 5 bases from V and 0 bases from J; junction bases left unmatched: 7. The germline V gene encodes CDR1 SGHDT and CDR2 YYEEEE. The CDR3 region has the DNA TGTGCCAGCAGTCCCGGGACTAGAGCCTCCTACGAGCAGTACTTC. Translation gives CASSPGTRASYEQYF.

The rearrangement links TRBV5-1 to TRBJ1-2; TRBD1 aligns across 9 bases. Unmatched junction bases numbered 11, after V lost 4 bases and J lost 4 bases. CDR1 is SGHRS and CDR2 is YFSETQ in the germline V gene. The CDR3 runs 16 residues. This chain's CDR3 is CASSNNPTGGGYGYTF. Written as DNA, the CDR3 is TGCGCCAGCAGCAACAATCCGACAGGGGGAGGCTATGGCTACACCTTC.

The genes are TRBV9 and TRBJ1-6, with 9 bases that match TRBD1. J gave up 8 bases and V 5 bases, and 5 bases lay outside the gene matches. The CDR3 is made up of 14 amino acids. The germline CDR1 and CDR2 sequences are SGDLS and YYNGEE. This CDR3 reads CASSRTGEYSPLHF. The CDR3, as DNA: TGTGCCAGCAGTCGGACAGGGGAATATTCACCCCTCCACTTT.

CDR3: CASKSAGAAQPQHF. The DNA of the CDR3 is TGTGCCAGCAAAAGTGCGGGGGCCGCTCAGCCCCAGCATTTT. The chain is built from TRBV27 and TRBJ1-5; TRBD1 might be the D (6 bases). This CDR3 spans 14 amino acids. The V and J ends lost 7 bases and 6 bases respectively, with 16 bases between them. Germline assignment: CDR1 MNHEY and CDR2 SMNVEV (reference sequence).

The chain recombines TRBV5-6 with TRBJ1-5; D is unclear. In germline, CDR1 is SGHDT, CDR2 YYEEEE. The V and J ends lost 2 bases and 1 base respectively, with 10 bases between them. This CDR3 has 15 amino acids. The CDR3 is CASSFGPGSNQPQHF. CDR3 sequence (DNA): TGTGCCAGCAGCTTTGGGCCCGGCAGCAATCAGCCCCAGCATTTT.

DNA of the CDR3: TGCGCCAGCAGTCAAGAAAACGGACAGGGCGGTGGCTACACCTTC. Its translation: CASSQENGQGGGYTF. This chain connects TRBV23-1 to TRBJ1-2, with 8 bases that match TRBD1. TRBV23-1 is an ORF for which the function is uncertain. CDR3 length equals 15 residues. The ends lost 2 bases at V and 7 bases at J; junction bases unmatched: 9.

This chain joins TRBV19 and TRBJ2-5; the match to TRBD1 covers 7 bases. CDR3 size: 15 residues. J was trimmed by 5 bases and V by 6 bases; bases with no gene match: 12. Germline assignment: CDR1 LNHDA and CDR2 SQIVND (reference sequence). Written as DNA, the CDR3 is TGTGCCAGTAGCGGCTGGGACAGCCCCAGGGAGACCCAGTACTTC. The encoded protein is CASSGWDSPRETQYF. The whole variable domain, filled in from reference TRBV19 and TRBJ2-5, reads DGGITQSPKYLFRKEGQNVTLSCEQNLNHDAMYWYRQDPGQGLRLIYYSQIVNDFQKGDIAEGYSVSREKKESFPLTVTSAQKNPTAFYLCASSGWDSPRETQYFGPGTRLLVL.

The rearrangement uses TRBV6-6 and TRBJ1-6, with 7 nucleotides matching TRBD1. With 2 bases clipped from V and 0 bases from J, the junction kept 1 base outside the gene matches. The V gene's germline CDR1 is MNHNY and CDR2 SVGAGI (reference sequence). The CDR3 is 16 amino acids. Here the CDR3 DNA reads TGTGCCAGCAGTTACCGGGACAGCTCCTATAATTCACCCCTCCACTTT. Translation gives CASSYRDSSYNSPLHF.

The V and J genes are TRBV12-3 or TRBV12-4 and TRBJ1-1; D unresolved. The CDR3 is made up of 11 amino acids. The V end lost 4 bases, the J end lost 8 bases, and 8 bases lay between the germline ends. CDR3 sequence: CASSYLREAFF. CDR3 DNA: TGTGCCAGCAGTTATTTGAGGGAAGCTTTCTTT.

The rearrangement links TRBV3-1 (or the pseudogene TRBV3-2) to TRBJ2-5, with TRBD2 matching 12 bases. The CDR3 runs 16 residues. Germline assignment: CDR1 LGHDT and CDR2 YNNKEL (reference sequence). With 4 bases clipped from V and 2 bases from J, the junction kept 5 bases outside the gene matches. CDR3 DNA: TGTGCCAGCAGCCCCGGACTAGCGGGGACTCAAGAGACCCAGTACTTC. Translating gives CASSPGLAGTQETQYF.

This rearrangement joins TRBV20-1 to TRBJ2-1; D may be TRBD1 (6 bases). The germline V and J ends were trimmed by 3 bases and 5 bases, with 14 bases remaining between them. This CDR3 has 14 residues. The germline V gene encodes CDR1 DFQATT and CDR2 SNEGSKA (reference sequence). The CDR3 sequence: CSASTNRADNEQFF. CDR3 nucleotides: TGCAGTGCTAGTACCAACAGGGCCGACAATGAGCAGTTCTTC.

The chain carries TRBV5-8 and TRBJ2-7; no definite D call. This CDR3 is built from 13 residues. Germline V lookup: CDR1 SGHTS, CDR2 YDEGEE. Trimming removed 3 bases at V and 0 bases at J, with 7 bases between. This CDR3 reads CASSSSNSYEQYF. The CDR3 DNA is TGTGCCAGCAGCTCCTCTAACTCCTACGAGCAGTACTTC.

V usage is TRBV9 and J usage is TRBJ2-3; 8 bases agree with TRBD2. V shed 4 bases, J shed 1 base, and the junction held 2 bases outside the gene matches. The CDR3 loop spans 14 amino acids. Germline CDR1 is SGDLS and CDR2 is YYNGEE. The CDR3 region is CASSLSGGTDTQYF. The DNA for the CDR3 is TGTGCCAGCAGCCTTAGCGGGGGCACAGATACGCAGTATTTT.

The chain employs TRBV6-2 or TRBV6-3 and TRBJ2-7, with TRBD2 identical over 9 bases. Germline V gene lookup returns CDR1 MNHEY and CDR2 SVGEGT. The CDR3 has 18 residues. The V and J ends lost 2 bases and 1 base, in that order; junction bases with no gene match: 12. CDR3 nucleotides: TGTGCCAGCAGTTACGCTAGCGGGGCGAACCCTGGATCCTACGAGCAGTACTTC. This codes for CASSYASGANPGSYEQYF.

J is TRBJ2-1 and V is TRBV27; TRBD1 agrees at 9 bases. The V gene's germline CDR1 is MNHEY and CDR2 SMNVEV (reference sequence). The CDR3 has 15 amino acids. The junction had 8 bases not matched to a gene; V was cut back by 5 bases and J by 6 bases. The CDR3 DNA sequence: TGTGCCAGCAGTCCAATTGGACAGGGGAGCAATGAGCAGTTCTTC. Translated, it gives CASSPIGQGSNEQFF.

The genes are TRBV9 and TRBJ2-3, with D perhaps matching TRBD1 (6 bases). CDR3 length equals 16 residues. Germline lookup yields CDR1 SGDLS and CDR2 YYNGEE. V dropped 3 bases and J dropped 3 bases, with 17 bases sitting between them. This chain's CDR3 is CASSAYYRDGTDTQYF. The CDR3 DNA reads as TGTGCCAGCAGCGCGTACTACAGGGATGGGACAGATACGCAGTATTTT.

This chain joins TRBV2 and TRBJ1-2; D perhaps matches TRBD1 (6 bases). CDR1 and CDR2 (germline): SNHLY, FYNNEI. V gave up 7 bases and J gave up 8 bases, with 11 bases separating them. This CDR3 has 11 amino acids. The CDR3: CASNRAGGYTF. The CDR3 DNA reads as TGTGCCAGCAACAGGGCTGGCGGCTACACCTTC.

The rearrangement joins TRBV30 to TRBJ1-1; D ambiguous. Germline CDR1 is GTSNPN and CDR2 is SVGIG (reference sequence). The CDR3 is 15 amino acids. V shed 2 bases and J shed 2 bases, with 15 bases lying between them. The CDR3 protein is CAWSYETVTNTEAFF. For the CDR3, the DNA is TGTGCCTGGAGTTACGAGACGGTGACAAACACTGAAGCTTTCTTT.

The chain employs TRBV7-2 and TRBJ2-3, with TRBD2 identical over 10 bases. Germline V gene sequence: CDR1 SGHTA, CDR2 FQGNSA. This CDR3 has 15 amino acids. With 7 bases clipped from V and 7 bases from J, the junction kept 11 bases outside the gene matches. The CDR3 reads CASTYSSGGKNTQYF. CDR3 bases: TGTGCCAGCACCTATTCTAGCGGGGGTAAGAATACGCAGTATTTT.

CDR3 DNA: TGCAGCGTTGAAGAGAGTGGCGGGCCCTACGAGCAGTACGTC. This translates into CSVEESGGPYEQYV. This chain uses TRBV29-1 with TRBJ2-7, with D possibly being TRBD2 (5 bases). Germline V lookup: CDR1 SQVTM, CDR2 ANQGSEA. This CDR3 spans 14 amino acids. V lost 0 bases to trimming and J lost 2 bases, with 11 bases between them.